This T cell receptor beta chain appears in the sequencing data of a study of molecular identifiers for immune sequencing clone quantification. Whole-study findings and limits: In naive cells, clones above 20 RNA copies held under 1% of molecules, whereas in effector cells they held over 99%.

When naive CD8 T cells were sorted, they were gated as CD8+CD4-CCR7+CD45RA+. Each CDR3 protein is one row after TCRdb ran MiXCR on the PCR reads. The sample contains about 97,000 distinct CDR3 sequences, 20% to 25% of which appear only once. On this clonotype: Its specificity is not known. This may stem from a read error, because a much larger clone lies one nucleotide away.

This CDR3 contains 14 residues. V gave up 5 bases and J gave up 5 bases, with 16 bases separating them. Germline assignment: CDR1 SEHNR and CDR2 FQNEAQ (reference sequence). The rearrangement links TRBV7-9 to TRBJ2-7; D might be TRBD2 (6 bases). This receptor was taken from a human donor in good health. Some libraries in this study had Jurkat cell RNA spiked in. The sequenced material came from naive CD8+ T cells from blood, with Jurkat cell RNA spiked in. Noted subset: FACS-sorted CD8+CD4-CCR7+CD45RA+ naive T cells. CDR3 residues: CASSGGIGPHEQYF. The CDR3 coding sequence is TGTGCCAGCAGCGGGGGGATAGGGCCCCACGAGCAGTACTTC.